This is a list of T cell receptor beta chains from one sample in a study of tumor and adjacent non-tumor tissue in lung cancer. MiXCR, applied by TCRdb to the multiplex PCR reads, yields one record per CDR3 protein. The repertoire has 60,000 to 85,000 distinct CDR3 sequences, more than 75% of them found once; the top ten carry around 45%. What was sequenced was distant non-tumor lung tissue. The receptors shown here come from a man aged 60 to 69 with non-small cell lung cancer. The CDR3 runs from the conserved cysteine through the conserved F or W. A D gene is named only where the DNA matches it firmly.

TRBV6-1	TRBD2	CASSQLLAARETQYF
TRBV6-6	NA	CASNAQGHTDTLYF
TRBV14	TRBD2	CTSRRWTSGRQETQYF
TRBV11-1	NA	CASYASGTGELFF
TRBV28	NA	CASTLSGANVLTF
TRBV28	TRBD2	CAISFPGTSGASKQYF
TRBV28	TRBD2	CASSSARGDETWERFF
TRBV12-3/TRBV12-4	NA	CASKIEGGAEAFF
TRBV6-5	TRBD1	CASSRTGFSYEQYF
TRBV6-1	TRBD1	CASSLTDRAREQFF
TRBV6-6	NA	CASSTPSDRRNYKEQFF
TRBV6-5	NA	CASSYRGGINEQFF